This passage covers 10 T cell receptor beta chains from one sample sequenced in a study of blood T cell repertoires in COVID-19. Data came from immunoSEQ multiplex PCR; TCRdb stores just in-frame clones and leaves some out. Of some 45,000 clones in the sample, roughly 80% were seen once. Sequencing was performed on peripheral blood. The receptor set was obtained from an older woman with acute or convalescent COVID-19.

This clone was detected only a few times. This sequence joins TRBV7-2 and TRBJ1-4; D is uncertain. This CDR3 has 13 residues. CDR1 is SGHTA and CDR2 is FQGNSA in the germline V gene. The V end was cut by 5 bases, the J end by 5 bases, with 9 bases between. The CDR3 reads CASSKALNEKLFF. CDR3 bases: TGTGCCAGCAGCAAAGCATTGAATGAAAAACTGTTTTTT. Supplemented by reference TRBV7-2 and TRBJ1-4, the full variable domain reads GAGVSQSPSNKVTEKGKDVELRCDPISGHTALYWYRQSLGQGLEFLIYFQGNSAPDKSGLPSDRFSAERTGGSVSTLTIQRTQQEDSAVYLCASSKALNEKLFFGSGTQLSVL.

The chain recombines TRBV19 with TRBJ1-5, with D unresolved. The germline gives CDR1 LNHDA, CDR2 SQIVND (reference sequence). This CDR3 has 14 amino acids. V was cut by 1 base and J by 2 bases, with 6 bases left in between. The CDR3 spells CASSIALGNQPQHF. The CDR3 region has the DNA TGTGCCAGTAGTATAGCTCTAGGCAATCAGCCCCAGCATTTT.

The rearrangement uses TRBV7-2 and TRBJ1-2, with D perhaps matching TRBD1 (6 bases). Germline V gene sequence: CDR1 SGHTA, CDR2 FQGNSA. The CDR3 totals 17 residues. V lost 3 bases and J 0 bases, leaving 17 bases between the germline ends. The CDR3: CASSLIKPGHPNYGYTF. CDR3 nucleotides: TGTGCCAGCAGCTTGATAAAACCGGGACACCCTAACTATGGCTACACCTTC.

The chain employs TRBV29-1 and TRBJ2-7, with D perhaps matching TRBD1 (6 bases). This CDR3 contains 11 residues. Trimming pared 7 bases from V and 7 bases from J, leaving 14 bases between. Germline CDR1 reads SQVTM; CDR2 reads ANQGSEA. Here the CDR3 DNA reads TGCAGCGCTCAGGGGTTGAGGGAGCAGTACTTC. Translated: CSAQGLREQYF.

The chain is built from TRBV29-1 and TRBJ2-3; D is uncertain. V shed 6 bases and J shed 3 bases, with 7 bases lying between them. Germline assignment: CDR1 SQVTM and CDR2 ANQGSEA. This CDR3 has 11 residues. The CDR3 DNA reads as TGCAGCGTGGAGACTACAGATACGCAGTATTTT. Amino acid sequence: CSVETTDTQYF.

The chain is built from TRBV6-1 and TRBJ2-5, with D possibly matching TRBD2 (6 bases). Germline V lookup: CDR1 MNHNS, CDR2 SASEGT. This CDR3 comprises 16 residues. The V end was cut by 2 bases, the J end by 1 base, with 14 bases between. The CDR3 region is CASSEFRRVFQETQYF. In DNA form, the CDR3 reads TGTGCCAGCAGTGAATTCCGGAGGGTTTTCCAAGAGACCCAGTACTTC.

This CDR3 is CASSLGATSSGNTIYF. CDR3 coding DNA: TGTGCCAGCAGCTTAGGGGCCACCAGCTCTGGAAACACCATATATTTT. The gene calls are TRBV7-2 and TRBJ1-3; D not certain. Germline V lookup: CDR1 SGHTA, CDR2 FQGNSA. V dropped 1 base and J dropped 0 bases, with 10 bases sitting between them. The CDR3 consists of 16 residues. The full variable domain, completed using reference TRBV7-2 and TRBJ1-3, is GAGVSQSPSNKVTEKGKDVELRCDPISGHTALYWYRQSLGQGLEFLIYFQGNSAPDKSGLPSDRFSAERTGGSVSTLTIQRTQQEDSAVYLCASSLGATSSGNTIYFGEGSWLTVV.

The V and J genes are TRBV6-5 and TRBJ1-4; no definite D call. There are 15 residues in the CDR3. V was trimmed by 0 bases and J by 4 bases, leaving 9 bases between them. Looked up from germline, CDR1 is MNHEY and CDR2 is SVGAGI. The CDR3 is CASSYSSGRNEKLFF. CDR3 bases: TGTGCCAGCAGTTACTCGAGCGGACGTAATGAAAAACTGTTTTTT.

This clone showed up just once. This chain joins TRBV18 and TRBJ2-7, with D unresolved. The germline V gene has CDR1 KGHSH and CDR2 LQKENI. Trimming removed 1 base from V and 3 bases from J, with 10 bases in between. The CDR3 totals 14 residues. The CDR3 here is CASSPRDNNYEQYF. Written as DNA, the CDR3 is TGTGCCAGCTCACCACGTGACAACAACTACGAGCAGTACTTC.

This clone occurred a few times. This chain links TRBV10-3 with TRBJ1-6; the D is unclear. This CDR3 has 16 residues. V gave up 2 bases and J gave up 7 bases, with 15 bases separating them. Looked up from germline, CDR1 is ENHRY and CDR2 is SYGVKD. In DNA form, the CDR3 reads TGTGCCATCAGTGAGGACCAGCCACTAGGCAATTCACCCCTCCACTTT. Translation gives CAISEDQPLGNSPLHF.